What follows are 30 T cell receptor beta chains derived from one specimen sequenced in a study of T cell clusters in autoimmune cytopenias. TRB was amplified by touch-down multiplex PCR, primer pools A and B combined. From its re-call of the multiplex PCR reads, TCRdb lists each CDR3 protein once, without DNA. Its listing shows some 8,000 distinct CDR3 sequences. Some 34,000 genome equivalents of blood DNA were amplified for TRB. The sequencing input was peripheral blood. These receptors all stem from a human donor with an autoimmune cytopenia or autoimmune hepatitis (not recorded which).

Its frequency marks this clonotype as medium-sized. The chain carries TRBV20-1 and TRBJ1-2. The CDR3 runs 11 residues. Germline lookup yields CDR1 DFQATT and CDR2 SNEGSKA (reference sequence). The CDR3 loop is CSAIRSYGYTF.

The chain links TRBV4-2 to TRBJ1-2. Germline CDR1 and CDR2: LGHNA and YNFKEQ. The CDR3 has 15 residues. CDR3 protein: CASSQESGVSDGYTF.

The chain is built from TRBV6-5 and TRBJ1-3; TCRdb names TRBD1, which stays unverified in the absence of DNA. There are 18 residues in the CDR3. CDR1 and CDR2 (germline): MNHEY, SVGAGI. CDR3 region: CASSYLNTGAVSGNTIYF.

This chain uses TRBV20-1 with TRBJ2-5; TCRdb designates TRBD1, a call that cannot be tested without DNA. Germline CDR1 DFQATT, CDR2 SNEGSKA (reference sequence). This CDR3 comprises 14 residues. The CDR3 reads CSASGTGKQETQYF.

The genes are TRBV12-3 or TRBV12-4 and TRBJ1-1; TCRdb picks TRBD1, but there is no DNA to check that call. CDR3 size: 14 residues. The CDR3 sequence: CASSPTGSGTEAFF.

The chain combines TRBV7-3 with TRBJ2-3; the D call from TCRdb, TRBD1, cannot be confirmed without DNA. Germline CDR1 reads SGHTA; CDR2 reads FQGTGA. This CDR3 contains 15 residues. The CDR3 region is CASSLTGGITDTQYF.

The chain is built from TRBV20-1 and TRBJ1-5; TCRdb's assignment of TRBD1 cannot be checked, as there is no DNA. CDR1 and CDR2 from the germline V gene are DFQATT and SNEGSKA (reference sequence). The CDR3 extends over 14 amino acids. The CDR3 sequence is CSGDTGTGNQPQHF.

V and J are TRBV27 and TRBJ1-5. The length of the CDR3 is 14 residues. The germline V gene encodes CDR1 MNHEY and CDR2 SMNVEV (reference sequence). The CDR3 loop reads CASSLSADYQPQHF.

According to its frequency, this clonotype is medium-sized (0.01 to 0.1%). This chain's CDR3 is CASSYSTDPIGYTF. The chain has TRBV6-5 and TRBJ1-2. Germline assignment: CDR1 MNHEY and CDR2 SVGAGI. This CDR3 comprises 14 residues.

J is TRBJ2-3 and V is TRBV9; TCRdb's D gene call, TRBD2, goes unchecked for lack of DNA. CDR3 length: 15 amino acids. Looked up from germline, CDR1 is SGDLS and CDR2 is YYNGEE. This CDR3 reads CASSVTSGRTDTQYF. Variable domain in full (rest from reference TRBV9 and TRBJ2-3): DSGVTQTPKHLITATGQRVTLRCSPRSGDLSVYWYQQSLDQGLQFLIQYYNGEERAKGNILERFSAQQFPDLHSELNLSSLELGDSALYFCASSVTSGRTDTQYFGPGTRLTVL.

The rearrangement links TRBV18 to TRBJ2-3; the TCRdb D gene call, TRBD1, has no DNA to confirm it. Germline assignment: CDR1 KGHSH and CDR2 LQKENI. This CDR3 comprises 14 residues. This CDR3 reads CASSAGGLSDTQYF.

The J gene is TRBJ2-7, the V gene TRBV18; the D gene TCRdb calls, TRBD1, cannot be checked with no DNA. The CDR3 loop spans 15 amino acids. CDR1 is KGHSH and CDR2 is LQKENI in the germline V gene. CDR3: CASSPQGGLRNEQYF. Variable domain in full (rest from reference TRBV18 and TRBJ2-7): NAGVMQNPRHLVRRRGQEARLRCSPMKGHSHVYWYRQLPEEGLKFMVYLQKENIIDESGMPKERFSAEFPKEGPSILRIQQVVRGDSAAYFCASSPQGGLRNEQYFGPGTRLTVT.

This clonotype is called medium-sized based on its frequency. The J gene is TRBJ2-7, the V gene TRBV11-2. The length of the CDR3 is 12 residues. Per the germline V gene, CDR1 is SGHAT and CDR2 is FQNNGV. This CDR3 is CASSLVGREQYF.

The chain has TRBV20-1 and TRBJ2-2; with no DNA, the TCRdb D assignment of TRBD2 cannot be verified. Looked up from germline, CDR1 is DFQATT and CDR2 is SNEGSKA (reference sequence). This CDR3 spans 16 amino acids. CDR3 sequence: CSARVHRGDGTGELFF.

The gene calls are TRBV7-8 and TRBJ2-5; the TCRdb D gene call, TRBD1, has no DNA to confirm it. This CDR3 is built from 13 residues. From germline, CDR1 is SGHVS and CDR2 FQNEAQ. The CDR3 here is CASSFRQQETQYF.

The V and J genes are TRBV18 and TRBJ2-2; TCRdb names TRBD1, which stays unverified in the absence of DNA. CDR1 is KGHSH, CDR2 LQKENI, per germline. The CDR3 sequence is 16 residues long. The CDR3: CASSPWDTVNTGELFF.

The rearrangement links TRBV12-3 or TRBV12-4 to TRBJ2-1. The CDR3 is made up of 15 amino acids. CDR3 region: CASSLAGITYNEQFF.

The rearrangement uses TRBV12-3 or TRBV12-4 and TRBJ2-1; lacking DNA, the TRBD2 call made by TCRdb goes unchecked. This CDR3 region has 15 residues. CDR3 in amino acids: CASSLQGLALGEQFF.

Judged by frequency, this clonotype is medium-sized (0.01 to 0.1%). The gene calls are TRBV5-6 and TRBJ1-6. The CDR3 has 13 amino acids. Germline loops: CDR1 SGHDT, CDR2 YYEEEE. The chain's CDR3 is CASSLSNGSPLHF.

The gene calls are TRBV6-1 and TRBJ1-5; TCRdb's D gene call, TRBD1, goes unchecked for lack of DNA. The CDR3 has 13 amino acids. The germline CDR1 and CDR2 sequences are MNHNS and SASEGT. The CDR3 protein is CASRKGGNQPQHF.

By frequency, this clonotype registers medium-sized. The chain recombines TRBV6-5 with TRBJ2-5; with no DNA, the TCRdb D assignment of TRBD2 cannot be verified. Germline V gene data show CDR1 as MNHEY and CDR2 as SVGAGI. The CDR3 contains 18 residues. CDR3 sequence reads: CASSYSRGPAGPQETQYF.

This clonotype is deemed medium-sized by its frequency. The chain carries TRBV29-1 and TRBJ2-1; no DNA is available, so the TRBD2 call from TCRdb remains unchecked. Germline V CDR1 and CDR2: SQVTM, ANQGSEA. The CDR3 contains 16 residues. CDR3 region: CSVDPPGLAAYNEQFF.

The V gene is TRBV9, the J gene TRBJ1-1. The CDR3 is made up of 15 amino acids. Germline CDR1 and CDR2: SGDLS and YYNGEE. CDR3 sequence reads: CASSVGHSSNTEAFF.

According to its frequency, this clonotype is medium-sized. V is TRBV6-1 and J is TRBJ1-2. The CDR3 totals 13 residues. Germline-derived CDR1 and CDR2 are MNHNS and SASEGT. The CDR3 sequence: CASSEAGAIPYTF.

V gene TRBV5-4 combines with J gene TRBJ1-2; with no DNA, the TCRdb D assignment of TRBD1 cannot be verified. The CDR3 runs to 12 residues. The germline V gene has CDR1 SGHNT and CDR2 YYREEE (reference sequence). The CDR3 region is CASTGTGEGYTF.

This chain connects TRBV11-2 to TRBJ2-1; TCRdb designates TRBD1, a call that cannot be tested without DNA. The CDR3 has 15 amino acids. Per the germline V gene, CDR1 is SGHAT and CDR2 is FQNNGV. The CDR3 sequence is CASSQLSGRGDEQFF.

The chain couples TRBV6-5 to TRBJ1-2; lacking DNA, the TRBD1 call made by TCRdb goes unchecked. Germline V gene data show CDR1 as MNHEY and CDR2 as SVGAGI. The CDR3 is made up of 14 amino acids. CDR3 residues: CASSYSGGRYGYTF.

This clonotype ranks as medium-sized in terms of frequency. The rearrangement joins TRBV20-1 to TRBJ2-1. Germline V CDR1 and CDR2: DFQATT, SNEGSKA (reference sequence). The length of the CDR3 is 11 residues. The CDR3 sequence is CSASRNNEQFF.

The rearrangement joins TRBV6-5 to TRBJ2-7; without DNA, the TCRdb call of TRBD2 cannot be checked. The CDR3 loop spans 17 amino acids. Looked up from germline, CDR1 is MNHEY and CDR2 is SVGAGI. The CDR3 sequence: CASSRQPGLAGTYEQYF.

This clonotype is called medium-sized based on its frequency. This sequence joins TRBV7-9 and TRBJ1-2. CDR1 is SEHNR, CDR2 FQNEAQ, per germline (reference sequence). The CDR3 is 11 amino acids. CDR3: CATTSGYGYTF. Full variable domain (outside the CDR3, taken from reference TRBV7-9 and TRBJ1-2): DTGVSQNPRHKITKRGQNVTFRCDPISEHNRLYWYRQTLGQGPEFLTYFQNEAQLEKSRLLSDRFSAERPKGSFSTLEIQRTEQGDSAMYLCATTSGYGYTFGSGTRLTVV.